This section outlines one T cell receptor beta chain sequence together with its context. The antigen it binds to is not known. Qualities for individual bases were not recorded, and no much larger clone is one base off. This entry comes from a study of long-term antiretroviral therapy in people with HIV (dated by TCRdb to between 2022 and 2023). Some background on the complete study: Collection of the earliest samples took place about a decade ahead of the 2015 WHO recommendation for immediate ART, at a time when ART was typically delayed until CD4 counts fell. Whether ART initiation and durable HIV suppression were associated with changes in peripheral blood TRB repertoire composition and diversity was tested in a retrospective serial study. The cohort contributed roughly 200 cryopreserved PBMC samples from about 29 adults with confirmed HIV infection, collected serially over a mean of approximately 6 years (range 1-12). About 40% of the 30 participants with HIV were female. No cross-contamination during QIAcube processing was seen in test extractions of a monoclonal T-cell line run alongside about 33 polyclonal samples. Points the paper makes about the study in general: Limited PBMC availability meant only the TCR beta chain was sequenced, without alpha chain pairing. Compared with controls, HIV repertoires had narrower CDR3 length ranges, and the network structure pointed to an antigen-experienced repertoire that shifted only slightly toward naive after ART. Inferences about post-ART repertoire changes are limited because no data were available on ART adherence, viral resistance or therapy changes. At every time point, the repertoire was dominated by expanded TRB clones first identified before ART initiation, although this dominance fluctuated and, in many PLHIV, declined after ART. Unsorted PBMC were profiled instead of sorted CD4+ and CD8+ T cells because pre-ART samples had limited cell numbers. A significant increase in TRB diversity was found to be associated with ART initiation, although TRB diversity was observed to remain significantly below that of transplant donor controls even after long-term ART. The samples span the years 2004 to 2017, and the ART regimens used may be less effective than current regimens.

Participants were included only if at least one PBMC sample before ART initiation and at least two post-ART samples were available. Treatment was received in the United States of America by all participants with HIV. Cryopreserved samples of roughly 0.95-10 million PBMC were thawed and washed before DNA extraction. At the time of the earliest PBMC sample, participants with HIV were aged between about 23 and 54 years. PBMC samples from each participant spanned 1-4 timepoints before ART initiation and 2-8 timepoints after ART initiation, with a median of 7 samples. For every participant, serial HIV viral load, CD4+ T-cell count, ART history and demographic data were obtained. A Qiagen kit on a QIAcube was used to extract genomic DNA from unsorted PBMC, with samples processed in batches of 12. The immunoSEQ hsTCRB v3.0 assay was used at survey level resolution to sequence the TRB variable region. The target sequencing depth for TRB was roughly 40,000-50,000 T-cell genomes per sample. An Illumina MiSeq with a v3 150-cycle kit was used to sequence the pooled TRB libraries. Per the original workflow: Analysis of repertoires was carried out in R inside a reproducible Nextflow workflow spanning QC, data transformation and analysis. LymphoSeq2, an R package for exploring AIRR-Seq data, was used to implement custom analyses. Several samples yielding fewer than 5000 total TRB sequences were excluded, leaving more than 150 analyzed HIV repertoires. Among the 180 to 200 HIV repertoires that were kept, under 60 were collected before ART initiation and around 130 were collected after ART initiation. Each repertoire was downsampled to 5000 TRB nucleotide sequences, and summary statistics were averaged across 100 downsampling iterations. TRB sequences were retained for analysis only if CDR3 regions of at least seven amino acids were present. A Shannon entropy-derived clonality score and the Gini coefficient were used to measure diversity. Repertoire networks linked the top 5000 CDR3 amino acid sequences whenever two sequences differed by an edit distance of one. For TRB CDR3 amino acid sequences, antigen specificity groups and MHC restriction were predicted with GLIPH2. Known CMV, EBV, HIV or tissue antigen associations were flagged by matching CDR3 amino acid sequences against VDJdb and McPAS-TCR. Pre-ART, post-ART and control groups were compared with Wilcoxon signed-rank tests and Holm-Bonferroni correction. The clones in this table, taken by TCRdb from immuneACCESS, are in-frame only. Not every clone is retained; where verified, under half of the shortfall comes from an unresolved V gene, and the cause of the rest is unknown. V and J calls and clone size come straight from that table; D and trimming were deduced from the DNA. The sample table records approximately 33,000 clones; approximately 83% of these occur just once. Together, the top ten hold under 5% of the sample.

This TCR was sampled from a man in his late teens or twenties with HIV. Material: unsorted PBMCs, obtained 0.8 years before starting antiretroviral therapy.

The CDR3 protein sequence reads: CASSPKGNYGYTF. The DNA is TGTGCCAGCAGCCCGAAGGGGAACTATGGCTACACCTTC. The rearranged chain carries TRBV7-9 and TRBJ1-2; the D gene is possibly TRBD1, with 5 bases matching. CDR1 and CDR2, looked up from the germline V gene (reference sequence), are SEHNR and FQNEAQ. The CDR3 covers 13 residues, taking in both the cysteine and the phenylalanine. Only CDR3 DNA is held: 39 bases, read in frame from base 1. V is shortened by 5 bases, J by 2 bases, and the region joining them spans 9 bases.